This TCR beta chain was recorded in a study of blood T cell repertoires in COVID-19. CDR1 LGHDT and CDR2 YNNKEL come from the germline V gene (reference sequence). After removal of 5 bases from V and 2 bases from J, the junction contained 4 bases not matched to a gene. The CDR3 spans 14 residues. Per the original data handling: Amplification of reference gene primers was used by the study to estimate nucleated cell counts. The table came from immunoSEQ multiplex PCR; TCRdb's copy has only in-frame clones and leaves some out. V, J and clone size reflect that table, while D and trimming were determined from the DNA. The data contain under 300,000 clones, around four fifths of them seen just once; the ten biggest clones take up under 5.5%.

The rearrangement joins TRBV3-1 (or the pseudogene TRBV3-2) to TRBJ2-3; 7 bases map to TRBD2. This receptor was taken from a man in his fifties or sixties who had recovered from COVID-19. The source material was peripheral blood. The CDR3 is CASSTLAPTDTQYF. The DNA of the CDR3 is TGTGCCAGCAGCACACTAGCGCCCACAGATACGCAGTATTTT.